One sample yielded the 25 T cell receptor beta chains listed below, sequenced in a study of Graves' ophthalmopathy and Graves' hyperthyroidism. The authors amplified TCR beta CDR3 regions from RNA transcripts. Scientists carried out first-round RT-PCR using HTBI primers and then a second-round multiplex PCR. TCRdb processed the multiplex PCR reads anew with MiXCR; each CDR3 protein has one entry. Counted here are about 620,000 distinct CDR3 sequences, about a fifth occurring once; the ten biggest clones make up 7.1%. Input material: peripheral blood. The receptors derive from a woman under 30 with stable Graves' hyperthyroidism. Some clones in this sample may be carry-over from other donors' samples.

This clonotype appeared many times. The rearrangement links TRBV6-2 or TRBV6-3 to TRBJ1-2; D might be TRBD1 (5 bases). The ends were cut back, 6 bases at V and 4 bases at J, with 12 bases in the middle. Per germline, CDR1 MNHEY and CDR2 SVGEGT. CDR3 length equals 13 residues. The CDR3 nucleotides read TGTGCCAGCAGCATCAGGGACGCCTATGGCTACACCTTC. The encoded protein is CASSIRDAYGYTF.

The genes are TRBV5-6 and TRBJ1-5, with D unclear. With 0 bases removed from V and 5 bases from J, the gap between germline ends came to 9 bases. CDR3 length equals 14 residues. CDR1 is SGHDT and CDR2 is YYEEEE in the germline V gene. CDR3: CASSLGIGDQPQHF. CDR3 DNA sequence: TGTGCCAGCAGCTTGGGTATCGGGGATCAGCCCCAGCATTTT.

Ten or more counts support this clonotype. This sequence joins TRBV12-3 or TRBV12-4 and TRBJ1-2, with 7 bases fitting TRBD1. The CDR3 length is 15 residues. J lost 2 bases, V lost 5 bases, and 8 bases had no gene match. In DNA form, the CDR3 reads TGTGCCAGCAGTCCTCGGACAGGAACGAACTATGGCTACACCTTC. Translation gives CASSPRTGTNYGYTF.

This clonotype has a count of ten or more. The chain has TRBV11-2 and TRBJ2-7; tentatively, D is TRBD1 (6 bases). The CDR3 is made up of 12 amino acids. V gave up 4 bases and J gave up 5 bases, with 9 bases separating them. Germline lookup yields CDR1 SGHAT and CDR2 FQNNGV. The CDR3 DNA reads as TGTGCCAGCAGCTGGGACATCGACGAGCAGTACTTC. Protein sequence: CASSWDIDEQYF.

In its sample, this clonotype was seen many times. This sequence joins TRBV27 and TRBJ1-5; D perhaps matches TRBD1 (5 bases). V shed 5 bases and J shed 1 base, with 12 bases lying between them. The CDR3 is 15 amino acids. Germline V gives CDR1 MNHEY, CDR2 SMNVEV (reference sequence). Here the CDR3 DNA reads TGTGCCAGCAGTGCTGGGACCGGAAGCAATCAGCCCCAGCATTTT. Residues: CASSAGTGSNQPQHF.

The chain links TRBV5-1 to TRBJ2-5, with TRBD2 as a possible D gene (5 bases). Germline CDR1 and CDR2: SGHRS and YFSETQ. V was shortened by 2 bases and J by 4 bases, with 12 bases between the two germline ends. The CDR3 runs to 14 residues. The DNA for the CDR3 is TGCGCCAGCAGCTTAGCGGCAGTTGGAGAGACCCAGTACTTC. Its translation: CASSLAAVGETQYF. Full variable domain (outside the CDR3, taken from reference TRBV5-1 and TRBJ2-5): KAGVTQTPRYLIKTRGQQVTLSCSPISGHRSVSWYQQTPGQGLQFLFEYFSETQRNKGNFPGRFSGRQFSNSRSEMNVSTLELGDSALYLCASSLAAVGETQYFGPGTRLLVL.

This clonotype was detected many times. CDR3 sequence (DNA): TGTGCCAGCAGTTTTTGGTGGGACAGGGAAAAAGAGACCCAGTACTTC. This codes for CASSFWWDREKETQYF. The chain is built from TRBV12-3 or TRBV12-4 and TRBJ2-5, with 9 positions matching TRBD1. The CDR3 sequence is 16 residues long. The trim removed 3 bases at V and 3 bases at J, leaving 8 bases unmatched.

The table lists this clonotype with many counts. The chain has TRBV28 and TRBJ2-7; 9 nucleotides match TRBD1. The CDR3 runs to 17 residues. The V gene end was trimmed by 5 bases and the J gene end by 3 bases; junction bases not matched to a gene: 14. CDR1 is MDHEN and CDR2 is SYDVKM in the germline V gene. The CDR3 DNA is TGTGCCAGCAGTGGAATCCAGTCCGGGACAGGGATCTACGAGCAGTACTTC. Translating gives CASSGIQSGTGIYEQYF.

The V gene is TRBV4-2, the J gene TRBJ1-1; 9 positions match TRBD1. V gave up 0 bases and J gave up 1 base; unmatched junction bases: 3. There are 16 residues in the CDR3. Germline CDR1 reads LGHNA; CDR2 reads YNFKEQ. DNA of the CDR3: TGTGCCAGCAGCCAAGAATGGACAGGGGCGAACACTGAAGCTTTCTTT. It is translated as CASSQEWTGANTEAFF.

The CDR3: CAWNEERGVGGEQYF. DNA for the CDR3: TGTGCCTGGAACGAGGAGCGGGGGGTAGGAGGCGAGCAGTACTTC. The chain carries TRBV30 and TRBJ2-7; 9 bases are shared with TRBD2. V trimming: 4 bases; J trimming: 6 bases; junction bases outside the gene matches: 13. The CDR3 has 15 residues. Germline CDR1 reads GTSNPN; CDR2 reads SVGIG (reference sequence).

This clonotype was detected many times. The chain employs TRBV19 and TRBJ1-1; no clear D. Germline CDR1 is LNHDA and CDR2 is SQIVND (reference sequence). Trimming took 2 bases from V and 3 from J, leaving 4 bases between them. The CDR3 extends over 12 amino acids. The CDR3 DNA reads as TGTGCCAGTAGTATACGAGACACTGAAGCTTTCTTT. It specifies CASSIRDTEAFF.

This clonotype was found a few times. The final CDR3 position lacks the conserved phenylalanine or tryptophan, pointing to a likely read error. V usage is TRBV11-2 and J usage is TRBJ1-2, with D unresolved. Between the trimmed V and J ends, which lost 5 bases and 1 base, there was a span of 11 bases. Germline assignment: CDR1 SGHAT and CDR2 FQNNGV. This CDR3 region has 14 residues. The CDR3 nucleotides read TGTGCCAGCAGCCCGATCCCTTTTAACTATGGCTACACCCTC. This encodes CASSPIPFNYGYTL.

This clonotype was picked up many times. The CDR3 protein is CASSYSRSGVGAAFF. The CDR3 DNA sequence: TGTGCCAGCAGTTACTCCCGCTCAGGGGTTGGCGCGGCTTTCTTT. The chain is built from TRBV6-5 and TRBJ1-1; possibly TRBD1 for D (6 bases). The length of the CDR3 is 15 residues. Germline V gene lookup returns CDR1 MNHEY and CDR2 SVGAGI. V was cut by 0 bases and J by 11 bases, with 19 bases left in between.

In this sample, this clonotype turned up many times. This sequence joins TRBV27 and TRBJ2-5, with TRBD1 identical over 8 bases. The CDR3 length is 16 residues. Germline CDR1 and CDR2: MNHEY and SMNVEV (reference sequence). V lost 5 bases and J lost 5; bases outside the gene matches: 13. The CDR3 DNA reads TGTGCCAGCAGTCCCAGGACAGGGAATACCGTGGAGACCCAGTACTTC. Translation: CASSPRTGNTVETQYF.

This clonotype showed up many times. The rearrangement links TRBV12-3 or TRBV12-4 to TRBJ1-2; TRBD1 is a possible D gene (6 bases). Between the trimmed V and J ends, which lost 3 bases and 7 bases, there was a span of 12 bases. The CDR3 spans 13 residues. The CDR3 DNA is TGTGCCAGCAGTTTCTGGACAGAGGCTGGCTACACCTTC. Its translation is CASSFWTEAGYTF.

The chain joins TRBV11-2 to TRBJ2-7; 12 bases are a match to TRBD1. The CDR3 is 16 residues long. V shed 6 bases, J shed 5 bases, and the junction held 11 bases outside the gene matches. CDR1 SGHAT and CDR2 FQNNGV come from the germline V gene. The CDR3 protein is CASRGPSGQGAHEQYF. The DNA for the CDR3 is TGTGCCAGCAGGGGACCATCGGGACAGGGGGCCCACGAGCAGTACTTC.

This clonotype has at least ten counts. Mismatch with germline at one junction end may stem from a read error. J is TRBJ2-7 and V is TRBV2, with 8 positions matching TRBD2. The V gene's germline CDR1 is SNHLY and CDR2 FYNNEI. The CDR3 has 11 residues. Here the CDR3 DNA reads TGTGCCAGCAGTGAAGAAGGGACTAGGCTTTTC. Amino acids: CASSEEGTRLF.

This clonotype showed up many times. The chain has TRBV5-5 and TRBJ2-7, with 7 bases fitting TRBD1. Germline values: CDR1 SGHKS, CDR2 YYEKEE (reference sequence). CDR3 length equals 15 residues. The trim removed 6 bases at V and 0 bases at J, leaving 9 bases unmatched. Written as DNA, the CDR3 is TGTGCCAGCACCTCAGGGGGACGGGACTCCTACGAGCAGTACTTC. It encodes CASTSGGRDSYEQYF.

In this sample, this clonotype turned up many times. The chain recombines TRBV11-1 with TRBJ1-2; D remains ambiguous. This CDR3 is 15 amino acids long. V was pared by 5 bases and J by 1 base, with 14 bases between. Germline V gene data show CDR1 as SGHAT and CDR2 as FQDESV (reference sequence). CDR3 DNA: TGTGCCAGCAGCCCACAAACAGCGCTTAACTATGGCTACACCTTC. Translated: CASSPQTALNYGYTF.

The table lists this clonotype with a few counts. A read error may produce the germline difference seen at one junction end. This chain uses TRBV12-3 or TRBV12-4 with TRBJ2-4, with a tentative D call TRBD1 (6 bases). This CDR3 has 14 amino acids. CDR3 sequence (DNA): TGTGCCAGCAACGTACAGGGTTGGGGAAACATTAAGTACTTC. Translation: CASNVQGWGNIKYF.

This clonotype was detected ten times or more. The chain recombines TRBV11-1 with TRBJ2-7; perhaps TRBD1 as D (6 bases). There are 15 residues in the CDR3. Per the germline V gene, CDR1 is SGHAT and CDR2 is FQDESV (reference sequence). Trimming stripped 4 bases from V and 2 bases from J, with 15 bases between. The CDR3 region is CASSSFLDSTYEQYF. The CDR3 nucleotides are TGTGCCAGCAGCTCCTTCTTGGACAGCACCTACGAGCAGTACTTC.

Many counts were recorded for this clonotype. V and J are TRBV20-1 and TRBJ1-2, with D unclear. Trimming shortened V by 0 bases and J by 0 bases, and 11 bases separated the two germline ends. This CDR3 comprises 15 residues. Germline CDR1 is DFQATT and CDR2 is SNEGSKA (reference sequence). CDR3 DNA sequence: TGCAGTGCTAGAGATAGCTCGGACTCTAACTATGGCTACACCTTC. This codes for CSARDSSDSNYGYTF.

The sample holds many counts of this clonotype. V usage is TRBV7-8 and J usage is TRBJ1-5; no clear D gene. CDR3 size: 14 residues. Trimming removed 0 bases at V and 10 bases at J, with 13 bases between. CDR1 and CDR2 (germline): SGHVS, FQNEAQ. The CDR3 bases are TGTGCCAGCAGCTTAGCGGCGTCCACAGAACCCCAGCATTTT. Protein: CASSLAASTEPQHF.

The V and J genes are TRBV10-3 and TRBJ1-2, with 12 bases lining up with TRBD1. The length of the CDR3 is 16 residues. Trimming took 4 bases from V and 4 from J; bases not matched to a gene: 7. The V gene's germline CDR1 is ENHRY and CDR2 SYGVKD. The CDR3 sequence: CAISGGGQGASYGYTF. Written as DNA, the CDR3 is TGTGCCATCAGTGGCGGGGGACAGGGGGCTTCCTATGGCTACACCTTC.

This clonotype was picked up many times. V usage is TRBV12-3 or TRBV12-4 and J usage is TRBJ2-4; the match to TRBD2 covers 10 bases. The CDR3 is 14 residues long. With 5 bases clipped from V and 8 bases from J, the junction kept 6 bases outside the gene matches. CDR3 nucleotides: TGTGCCAGCAGTGGGGCTAGCGGGGGTTACATTCAGTACTTC. This sequence encodes CASSGASGGYIQYF.